Presented here are 29 T cell receptor beta chains from one specimen sequenced in a study of CD8 T cell repertoires and HIV-1 epitope variants. The repertoire was sequenced with immunoSEQ multiplex PCR; TCRdb's copy has only in-frame clones and lacks some. The table has around 6,400 clones, around three fifths seen once. These receptors' targets are unknown. Sequenced sample: cultured CD8+ T cells derived from PBMCs. Receptor source: a male donor with HIV.

This clone was observed a single time. The rearrangement joins TRBV28 to TRBJ1-4, with TRBD1 identical over 9 bases. Germline values: CDR1 MDHEN, CDR2 SYDVKM. The CDR3 loop spans 14 amino acids. CDR3 DNA sequence: TGTGCTAGTTGGGGGACAGGGTATGCTGAAAAACTGTTTTTT. The encoded protein is CASWGTGYAEKLFF.

In this sample, this clone is medium-sized. V usage is TRBV7-2 and J usage is TRBJ2-5; D possibly corresponds to TRBD1 (8 bases). The length of the CDR3 is 14 residues. V lost 5 bases and J lost 3, with 13 bases in between. Germline values: CDR1 SGHTA, CDR2 FQGNSA. CDR3 in DNA: TGTGCCAGCAGCGTAACAGGGGGGGAAGAGACCCAGTACTTC. This sequence encodes CASSVTGGEETQYF.

Only a few counts were recorded for this clone. This chain links TRBV28 with TRBJ2-1; no firm D call. The CDR3 consists of 14 residues. Trimming shortened V by 3 bases and J by 0 bases, and 6 bases separated the two germline ends. CDR1 MDHEN and CDR2 SYDVKM come from the germline V gene. CDR3 sequence: CASSFRSSYNEQFF. The CDR3 DNA is TGTGCCAGCAGTTTTCGGAGCTCCTACAATGAGCAGTTCTTC.

A single count supports this clone. The CDR3 loop is CASSLDGTGHLEQFF. As DNA, the CDR3 is TGTGCCAGCAGCTTAGACGGGACAGGGCACTTGGAGCAGTTCTTC. V is TRBV7-9 and J is TRBJ2-1; 9 bases are shared with TRBD1. This CDR3 contains 15 residues. Germline V CDR1 and CDR2: SEHNR, FQNEAQ (reference sequence). V dropped 1 base and J dropped 10; count of bases not matched to a gene: 8. Drawing the rest from reference TRBV7-9 and TRBJ2-1, the complete variable domain is DTGVSQNPRHKITKRGQNVTFRCDPISEHNRLYWYRQTLGQGPEFLTYFQNEAQLEKSRLLSDRFSAERPKGSFSTLEIQRTEQGDSAMYLCASSLDGTGHLEQFFGPGTRLTVL.

The CDR3: CASSPDGGSNQPQHF. The CDR3 nucleotides read TGCGCCAGCAGCCCAGATGGGGGAAGCAATCAGCCCCAGCATTTT. The chain links TRBV4-1 to TRBJ1-5; possible D gene TRBD1, 5 bases. V was clipped by 4 bases and J by 1 base, with 11 bases between them. Germline CDR1 reads MGHRA; CDR2 reads YSYEKL. CDR3 length equals 15 residues.

The chain employs TRBV28 and TRBJ1-5; D remains unclear. The CDR3 contains 12 residues. Between the trimmed V and J ends, which lost 8 bases and 1 base, there was a span of 6 bases. Per germline, CDR1 MDHEN and CDR2 SYDVKM. The chain's CDR3 is CASETSNQPQHF. The DNA of the CDR3 is TGTGCCAGCGAAACCAGCAATCAGCCCCAGCATTTT.

This clone turned up a few times. This sequence joins TRBV13 and TRBJ1-1; no clear D gene. CDR3 size: 14 residues. V lost 5 bases, J lost 4 bases, and 14 bases lay in between. Germline CDR1 and CDR2: PRHDT and FYEKMQ (reference sequence). In DNA, the CDR3 is TGTGCCAGCAGCCCCAAGAGGGCTTCCACTGAAGCTTTCTTT. This gives the protein CASSPKRASTEAFF.

This chain uses TRBV4-1 with TRBJ2-3; 10 nucleotides align to TRBD2. Trimming took 1 base from V and 8 from J; bases not matched to a gene: 12. Germline V lookup: CDR1 MGHRA, CDR2 YSYEKL. The CDR3 spans 17 residues. The CDR3 region is CASSQAFSAGGPGTQYF. In DNA form, the CDR3 reads TGCGCCAGCAGCCAAGCCTTCTCAGCGGGGGGGCCGGGTACGCAGTATTTT.

In its sample, this clone was seen a few times. CDR3 region: CASSQDPSNTGELFF. CDR3 sequence (DNA): TGTGCCAGCAGCCAAGACCCTTCGAACACCGGGGAGCTGTTTTTT. V gene TRBV4-2 combines with J gene TRBJ2-2, with unresolved D. The CDR3 is 15 residues long. CDR1 is LGHNA, CDR2 YNFKEQ, per germline. Trimming took off 0 bases at V and 0 bases at J, with 5 bases between the two ends.

In DNA form, the CDR3 reads TGTGCCAGCAGCCTAGCGGGGGTTAGCACAGATACGCAGTATTTT. It codes for CASSLAGVSTDTQYF. The genes are TRBV5-4 and TRBJ2-3; 10 bases fit TRBD2. After removal of 4 bases from V and 0 bases from J, the junction contained 2 bases not matched to a gene. This CDR3 is 15 amino acids long. CDR1 is SGHNT and CDR2 is YYREEE in the germline V gene (reference sequence). Together with reference TRBV5-4 and TRBJ2-3, the CDR3 gives the full variable domain: ETGVTQSPTHLIKTRGQQVTLRCSSQSGHNTVSWYQQALGQGPQFIFQYYREEENGRGNFPPRFSGLQFPNYSSELNVNALELDDSALYLCASSLAGVSTDTQYFGPGTRLTVL.

In DNA form, the CDR3 reads TGCAGCGTTGAAGGCGGCACAGATACGCAGTATTTT. It codes for CSVEGGTDTQYF. The chain uses TRBV29-1 and TRBJ2-3; D unclear. Germline CDR1 SQVTM, CDR2 ANQGSEA. The CDR3 covers 12 residues. V gave up 1 base and J gave up 1 base, with 3 bases separating them.

This chain links TRBV28 with TRBJ2-1, with D perhaps matching TRBD1 (6 bases). The length of the CDR3 is 14 residues. V was pared by 5 bases and J by 4 bases, with 12 bases between. Germline V gene data show CDR1 as MDHEN and CDR2 as SYDVKM. The CDR3 nucleotides read TGTGCCAGCAGTACGGGACACAGTTACAATGAGCAGTTCTTC. Translation gives CASSTGHSYNEQFF.

The V call is TRBV7-9, the J call TRBJ1-1; weak D call: TRBD1 (5 bases). The CDR3 is 15 amino acids. CDR1 is SEHNR and CDR2 is FQNEAQ in the germline V gene (reference sequence). Between the trimmed V and J ends, which lost 2 bases and 2 bases, there was a span of 12 bases. CDR3 nucleotides: TGTGCCAGCAGCTTAAATGGGGGTTCCAACACTGAAGCTTTCTTT. Translated, it gives CASSLNGGSNTEAFF.

This clone was recorded only once. The rearrangement links TRBV5-5 to TRBJ1-2; D is uncertain. V lost 4 bases and J 8 bases, leaving 21 bases between the germline ends. CDR3 size: 15 residues. Per the germline V gene, CDR1 is SGHKS and CDR2 is YYEKEE (reference sequence). The CDR3 protein is CASSPFPGGAGGYTF. The CDR3 bases are TGTGCCAGCAGCCCGTTCCCGGGCGGTGCGGGAGGCTACACCTTC.

The rearrangement joins TRBV23-1 to TRBJ2-5; 7 nucleotides agree with TRBD1. Being an ORF, TRBV23-1 has a function that is uncertain. Trimming removed 2 bases from V and 4 bases from J; junction bases left unmatched: 13. The CDR3 contains 17 residues. The DNA of the CDR3 is TGCGCCAGCAGTCAAAGGACAGGCGTTTCCTTGCGAGAGACCCAGTACTTC. Amino acid sequence: CASSQRTGVSLRETQYF.

The V call is TRBV10-3, the J call TRBJ1-1, with no clear D. CDR1 and CDR2 (germline): ENHRY, SYGVKD. Trimming stripped 7 bases from V and 2 bases from J, with 11 bases between. CDR3 size: 13 residues. Here the CDR3 DNA reads TGTGCCATCACTTTGGACGGAAACACTGAAGCTTTCTTT. It codes for CAITLDGNTEAFF.

V is TRBV6-5 and J is TRBJ2-5; no clear D gene. The CDR3 extends over 12 amino acids. The germline gives CDR1 MNHEY, CDR2 SVGAGI. Trimming removed 6 bases from V and 9 bases from J, with 14 bases in between. The DNA of the CDR3 is TGTGCCAGCAGGCGTTCTTCCGGGCCCCAGTACTTC. The encoded protein is CASRRSSGPQYF.

The rearrangement uses TRBV4-1 and TRBJ2-3, with 7 nucleotides matching TRBD2. V lost 5 bases, J lost 6 bases, and 11 bases stayed unmatched. This CDR3 has 15 amino acids. Germline CDR1 reads MGHRA; CDR2 reads YSYEKL. CDR3: CASSSAAGVVDTQYF. CDR3 DNA sequence: TGCGCCAGCAGCAGTGCGGCGGGGGTCGTCGATACGCAGTATTTT.

The V and J genes are TRBV27 and TRBJ2-5; TRBD2 is a possible D gene (5 bases). Trimming took 6 bases from V and 3 from J, leaving 11 bases between them. CDR1 MNHEY and CDR2 SMNVEV come from the germline V gene (reference sequence). The CDR3 length is 13 residues. CDR3 protein: CASRDGEKETQYF. CDR3 sequence (DNA): TGTGCCAGCAGGGATGGGGAGAAAGAGACCCAGTACTTC.

V is TRBV11-1 and J is TRBJ2-7; TRBD1 matches at 9 bases. After removal of 5 bases from V and 6 bases from J, the junction contained 8 bases not matched to a gene. The CDR3 consists of 14 residues. Germline CDR1 reads SGHAT; CDR2 reads FQDESV (reference sequence). CDR3 protein: CASSPRDRDVEQYF. The CDR3 DNA reads as TGTGCCAGCAGCCCGAGGGACAGGGATGTCGAGCAGTACTTC.

This sequence joins TRBV9 and TRBJ2-3; 8 bases are shared with TRBD2. The V and J ends lost 4 bases and 5 bases, in that order; junction bases with no gene match: 12. The germline CDR1 and CDR2 sequences are SGDLS and YYNGEE. CDR3 length: 16 amino acids. Here the CDR3 reads CASSPLAGPVGDTQYF. The DNA for the CDR3 is TGTGCCAGCAGCCCTTTAGCGGGGCCTGTCGGAGATACGCAGTATTTT.

By sample fraction, this clone is medium-sized. The chain links TRBV5-4 to TRBJ1-1, with 8 bases aligning to TRBD1. CDR3 length: 15 residues. The junction had 5 bases not matched to a gene; V was cut back by 3 bases and J by 1 base. Germline CDR1 SGHNT, CDR2 YYREEE (reference sequence). The CDR3 here is CASSSGQGQNTEAFF. CDR3 DNA sequence: TGTGCCAGCAGCTCCGGACAGGGCCAGAACACTGAAGCTTTCTTT.

The chain carries TRBV28 and TRBJ2-7; D unclear. CDR1 and CDR2 from the germline V gene are MDHEN and SYDVKM. The length of the CDR3 is 14 residues. The germline V and J ends were trimmed by 6 bases and 0 bases, with 12 bases remaining between them. The CDR3 nucleotides read TGTGCCAGCAGGGCGGAAGAAAGCTCCTACGAGCAGTACTTC. Its protein is CASRAEESSYEQYF.

This chain connects TRBV27 to TRBJ2-3; 14 positions match TRBD2. Unmatched junction bases numbered 12, after V lost 7 bases and J lost 6 bases. The length of the CDR3 is 17 residues. Germline CDR1 reads MNHEY; CDR2 reads SMNVEV (reference sequence). CDR3 DNA: TGTGCCAGCACCGGACAACCAGGGACTAGCGGGAGTGATACGCAGTATTTT. Its protein product is CASTGQPGTSGSDTQYF.

V gene TRBV30 combines with J gene TRBJ2-7; D is possibly TRBD2 (6 bases). Trimming took off 5 bases at V and 7 bases at J, with 21 bases between the two ends. Germline CDR1 is GTSNPN and CDR2 is SVGIG (reference sequence). The CDR3 runs to 14 residues. CDR3 nucleotide sequence: TGTGCCTGGCACCCGGGACTCCAAGGGGAGGAGCAGTACTTC. Its translation is CAWHPGLQGEEQYF.

In its sample, this clone was seen a few times. The V gene is TRBV7-6, the J gene TRBJ2-7; 8 bases agree with TRBD2. V shed 3 bases, J shed 4 bases, and the junction held 2 bases outside the gene matches. The germline V gene has CDR1 SGHVS and CDR2 FNYEAQ. The CDR3 has 13 residues. This CDR3 reads CASSLTGGYEQYF. As DNA, the CDR3 is TGTGCCAGCAGCTTGACGGGAGGGTACGAGCAGTACTTC.

The V gene is TRBV9, the J gene TRBJ2-1, with TRBD1 matching over 7 bases. This CDR3 is 16 amino acids long. The junction had 12 bases not matched to a gene; V was cut back by 4 bases and J by 5 bases. The germline V gene has CDR1 SGDLS and CDR2 YYNGEE. This CDR3 is CASSPLKGATNNEQFF. In DNA form, the CDR3 reads TGTGCCAGCAGCCCCCTGAAGGGGGCGACTAACAATGAGCAGTTCTTC. Full variable domain (missing parts from reference TRBV9 and TRBJ2-1): DSGVTQTPKHLITATGQRVTLRCSPRSGDLSVYWYQQSLDQGLQFLIQYYNGEERAKGNILERFSAQQFPDLHSELNLSSLELGDSALYFCASSPLKGATNNEQFFGPGTRLTVL.

This chain uses TRBV30 with TRBJ1-1, with D hard to call. This CDR3 spans 12 amino acids. CDR1 is GTSNPN and CDR2 is SVGIG in the germline V gene (reference sequence). V lost 0 bases and J lost 3, with 5 bases in between. The CDR3 loop reads CAWSVADTEAFF. CDR3 nucleotide sequence: TGTGCCTGGAGTGTTGCGGACACTGAAGCTTTCTTT.

The gene calls are TRBV28 and TRBJ1-2; TRBD1 matches at 7 bases. V shed 5 bases, J shed 4 bases, and the junction held 16 bases outside the gene matches. The CDR3 loop spans 17 amino acids. CDR1 and CDR2 from the germline V gene are MDHEN and SYDVKM. CDR3 sequence reads: CASSNAPQGRVIYGYTF. CDR3 nucleotide sequence: TGTGCCAGCAGTAACGCCCCACAGGGGAGGGTTATCTATGGCTACACCTTC.